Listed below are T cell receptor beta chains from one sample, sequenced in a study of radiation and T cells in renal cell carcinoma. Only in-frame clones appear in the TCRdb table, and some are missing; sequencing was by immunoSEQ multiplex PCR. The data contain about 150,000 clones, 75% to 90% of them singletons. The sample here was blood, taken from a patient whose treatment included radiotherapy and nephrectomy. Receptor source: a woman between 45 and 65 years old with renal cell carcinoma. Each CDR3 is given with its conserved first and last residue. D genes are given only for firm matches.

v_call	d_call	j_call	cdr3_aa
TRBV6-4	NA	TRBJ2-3	CASSDPWTDTQYF
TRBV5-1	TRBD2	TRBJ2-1	CASSLAASGEYNEQFF
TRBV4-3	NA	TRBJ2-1	CASSQDGKADNEQFF
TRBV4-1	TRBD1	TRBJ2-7	CASSQVPGQLYEQYF
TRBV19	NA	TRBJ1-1	CASSMSRVRTEAFF
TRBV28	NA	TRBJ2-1	CASRLPTTGYNEQFF
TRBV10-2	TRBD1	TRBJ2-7	CASGQVSYEQYF
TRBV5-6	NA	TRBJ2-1	CASSLWNEQFF
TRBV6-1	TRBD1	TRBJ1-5	CASSEGQGNQPQHF
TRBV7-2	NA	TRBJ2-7	CASSLERGAYEQYF
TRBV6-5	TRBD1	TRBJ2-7	CASSQSRGPAYEQYF
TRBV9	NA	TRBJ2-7	CASSVGPQGYEQYF
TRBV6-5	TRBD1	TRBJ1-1	CASSYDRGDTEAFF
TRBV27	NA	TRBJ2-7	CASSPDREQGGGSSYEQYF
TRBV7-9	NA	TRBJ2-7	CASSLSGEHEQYF
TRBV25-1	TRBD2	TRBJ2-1	CASSDPGLAGEQFF
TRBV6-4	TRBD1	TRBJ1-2	CASSPIQGNSGYTF
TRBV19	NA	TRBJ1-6	CASSRPTGALDPYNSPLHF
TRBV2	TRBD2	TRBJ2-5	CASRSRTSGGETQYF
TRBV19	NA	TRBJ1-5	CASSIVQGSNQPQHF
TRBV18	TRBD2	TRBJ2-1	CASSPTLAGNEQFF
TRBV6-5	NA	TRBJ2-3	CASSYDGDSTDTQYF
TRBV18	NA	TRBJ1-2	CASSPIREPRRGYTF
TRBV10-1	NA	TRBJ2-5	CASSALGGTETQYF
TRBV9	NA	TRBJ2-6	CASSVENDGANVLTF
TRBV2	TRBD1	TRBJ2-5	CASSPGTAEETQYF
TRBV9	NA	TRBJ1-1	CASSATSGLGNTEAFF
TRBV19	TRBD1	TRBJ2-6	CASSMGQLSSGANVLTF
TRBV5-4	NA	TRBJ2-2	CASSLDPGVPGELFF
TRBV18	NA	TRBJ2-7	CASSQGGYGYEQYF
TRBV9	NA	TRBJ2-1	CASSVDGYHYNEQFF
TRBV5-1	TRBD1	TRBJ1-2	CASSLGQGADGYTF
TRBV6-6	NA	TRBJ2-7	CATRQADYEQYF
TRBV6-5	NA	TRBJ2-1	CASSYGTYNEQFF
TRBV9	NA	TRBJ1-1	CASSVVSRETEAFF
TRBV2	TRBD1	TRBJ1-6	CASMRGQNNSPLHF
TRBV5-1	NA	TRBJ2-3	CASSLERRGTDTQYF
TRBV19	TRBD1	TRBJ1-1	CASKQGREAFF
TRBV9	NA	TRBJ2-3	CASTRGGQTYTDTQYF
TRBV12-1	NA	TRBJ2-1	CASSTKKVLAGETYNEQFF
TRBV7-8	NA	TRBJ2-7	CASSGVLGRDEQYF